These 23 T cell receptor beta chains originate from one sample sequenced in a study of T cell responses to AZD1222 COVID-19 vaccine (dated by TCRdb to about 2021). The method was the immunoSEQ multiplex PCR assay. What TCRdb holds here is the immuneACCESS table cut down to in-frame rearrangements. Part of the clones is not present; checked against another copy, under half of the missing clones reflect an unresolved V gene, and the others are unexplained. In this sample the table shows approximately 73,000 clones, around four fifths of which occur a single time. About 3.1% of the sample is taken by the ten largest. Explained via the paper, the time point label denotes: baseline before first vaccination. Source: peripheral blood, taken on day 0 of AZD1222 vaccination. Every receptor here comes from an adult in good health.

The V and J genes are TRBV4-3 and TRBJ1-6; possible D gene TRBD1, 6 bases. V lost 0 bases to trimming and J lost 6 bases, with 12 bases between them. Per the germline V gene, CDR1 is LGHNA and CDR2 is YSLEER. CDR3 length: 16 residues. Here the CDR3 reads CASSQDYGQPNSPLHF. The DNA for the CDR3 is TGCGCCAGCAGCCAAGATTATGGACAGCCTAATTCACCCCTCCACTTT.

A remark on this clone: The same CDR3 arises from other DNA sequences in this sample as well. The chain couples TRBV9 to TRBJ2-1; D gene uncertain. CDR1 SGDLS and CDR2 YYNGEE come from the germline V gene. Trimming stripped 1 base from V and 1 base from J, with 6 bases between. The length of the CDR3 is 14 residues. The chain's CDR3 is CASSVLGSYNEQFF. CDR3 in DNA: TGTGCCAGCAGCGTATTGGGTTCCTACAATGAGCAGTTCTTC. Drawing the rest from reference TRBV9 and TRBJ2-1, the complete variable domain is DSGVTQTPKHLITATGQRVTLRCSPRSGDLSVYWYQQSLDQGLQFLIQYYNGEERAKGNILERFSAQQFPDLHSELNLSSLELGDSALYFCASSVLGSYNEQFFGPGTRLTVL.

The chain employs TRBV12-3 or TRBV12-4 and TRBJ1-2; a weak D match, TRBD1 (5 bases). V shed 5 bases and J shed 8 bases, with 12 bases lying between them. The CDR3 consists of 12 residues. CDR3 nucleotide sequence: TGTGCCAGCAGTCCAGGGTCGAGAGGCTACACCTTC. It codes for CASSPGSRGYTF.

The chain joins TRBV19 to TRBJ1-1; 8 bases are a match to TRBD1. The germline V gene encodes CDR1 LNHDA and CDR2 SQIVND (reference sequence). The CDR3 has 14 residues. J was trimmed by 5 bases and V by 3 bases; bases with no gene match: 5. The CDR3 spells CASSIRGQMTEAFF. The CDR3 DNA reads as TGTGCCAGTAGTATCAGGGGGCAGATGACTGAAGCTTTCTTT.

This chain joins TRBV6-6 and TRBJ2-5; TRBD2 agrees at 10 bases. Germline CDR1 is MNHNY and CDR2 is SVGAGI (reference sequence). The length of the CDR3 is 16 residues. The junction had 4 bases not matched to a gene; V was cut back by 2 bases and J by 1 base. The CDR3 here is CASSYLLAGFQETQYF. The CDR3 bases are TGTGCCAGCAGTTACCTACTAGCGGGGTTCCAAGAGACCCAGTACTTC.

This clone appeared a few times. V usage is TRBV7-9 and J usage is TRBJ2-7; 13 nucleotides line up with TRBD2. Germline CDR1 is SEHNR and CDR2 is FQNEAQ (reference sequence). V lost 5 bases to trimming and J lost 3 bases; unmatched junction nucleotides: 7. The CDR3 consists of 16 residues. The CDR3 here is CASSNTGLAGVYEQYF. The CDR3 DNA is TGTGCCAGCAGCAATACTGGACTAGCGGGAGTCTACGAGCAGTACTTC.

The V and J genes are TRBV28 and TRBJ1-2; D is uncertain. CDR3 length equals 15 residues. The V gene's germline CDR1 is MDHEN and CDR2 SYDVKM. Trimming took off 2 bases at V and 8 bases at J, with 18 bases between the two ends. The CDR3 reads CASSLNADNFRGYTF. Written as DNA, the CDR3 is TGTGCCAGCAGTTTAAATGCAGATAACTTCAGGGGCTACACCTTC.

The rearrangement joins TRBV27 to TRBJ1-5; D possibly corresponds to TRBD1 (6 bases). The germline gives CDR1 MNHEY, CDR2 SMNVEV (reference sequence). The CDR3 is 15 amino acids. V lost 6 bases, J lost 0 bases, and 12 bases lay in between. This CDR3 is CASRPKDSSNQPQHF. In nucleotides, the CDR3 is TGTGCCAGCAGGCCTAAGGACAGTAGCAATCAGCCCCAGCATTTT.

This rearrangement joins TRBV19 to TRBJ2-7; tentative D call: TRBD1 (5 bases). Germline CDR1 reads LNHDA; CDR2 reads SQIVND (reference sequence). The CDR3 length is 12 residues. V was clipped by 3 bases and J by 6 bases, with 9 bases between them. CDR3 nucleotide sequence: TGTGCCAGTAGTATTGGGGCAGGCGAGCAGTACTTC. Translating gives CASSIGAGEQYF.

The genes are TRBV6-6 and TRBJ1-5; unclear D gene. Germline CDR1 MNHNY, CDR2 SVGAGI (reference sequence). V dropped 7 bases and J dropped 3 bases, with 10 bases sitting between them. The CDR3 extends over 13 amino acids. CDR3 in DNA: TGTGCCAGCACCCATGGCCCCAATCAGCCCCAGCATTTT. Amino acids: CASTHGPNQPQHF.

This clone was detected only once. The CDR3 bases are TGTGCTAGTGGTTTGGTAGGAGGGGCGAGGGCTGAAGCTTTCTTT. Protein: CASGLVGGARAEAFF. The rearrangement uses TRBV12-5 and TRBJ1-1; weak D call: TRBD1 (5 bases). Germline CDR1 is LGHNT and CDR2 is FRNRAP. Between the trimmed V and J ends, which lost 0 bases and 6 bases, there was a span of 14 bases. The CDR3 runs 15 residues.

The rearrangement uses TRBV7-9 and TRBJ2-2; D is undetermined. The germline V gene encodes CDR1 SEHNR and CDR2 FQNEAQ (reference sequence). CDR3 length equals 11 residues. Trimming left V 6 bases short and J 5 bases short, with 4 bases between. In DNA form, the CDR3 reads TGTGCCAGCAGTTGGACCGGGGAGCTGTTTTTT. Translated: CASSWTGELFF.

V usage is TRBV3-1 (or the pseudogene TRBV3-2) and J usage is TRBJ2-5; D might be TRBD2 (5 bases). Germline lookup yields CDR1 LGHDT and CDR2 YNNKEL (reference sequence). Trimming took off 0 bases at V and 4 bases at J, with 12 bases between the two ends. The CDR3 covers 15 residues. Here the CDR3 reads CASSQDNRGSETQYF. The CDR3 DNA sequence: TGTGCCAGCAGCCAAGATAATCGGGGTTCAGAGACCCAGTACTTC.

V gene TRBV7-8 combines with J gene TRBJ1-2; D is ambiguous. Trimming removed 1 base at V and 0 bases at J, with 9 bases between. CDR1 is SGHVS, CDR2 FQNEAQ, per germline. There are 15 residues in the CDR3. CDR3 loop: CASSLVSEPNYGYTF. The CDR3 nucleotides read TGTGCCAGCAGCTTAGTTTCGGAACCTAACTATGGCTACACCTTC.

The V call is TRBV7-2, the J call TRBJ2-3, with D maybe TRBD2 (5 bases). From germline, CDR1 is SGHTA and CDR2 FQGNSA. This CDR3 spans 14 amino acids. The V end lost 3 bases, the J end lost 2 bases, and 9 bases lay between the germline ends. The DNA of the CDR3 is TGTGCCAGCAGCTTTTTGGGAGCCACAGATACGCAGTATTTT. This translates into CASSFLGATDTQYF. The whole variable domain, remainder taken from reference TRBV7-2 and TRBJ2-3, is GAGVSQSPSNKVTEKGKDVELRCDPISGHTALYWYRQSLGQGLEFLIYFQGNSAPDKSGLPSDRFSAERTGGSVSTLTIQRTQQEDSAVYLCASSFLGATDTQYFGPGTRLTVL.

The genes are TRBV6-2 or TRBV6-3 and TRBJ2-6, with D unresolved. The CDR3 is 17 amino acids. Trimming took off 0 bases at V and 0 bases at J, with 9 bases between the two ends. The germline gives CDR1 MNHEY, CDR2 SVGEGT. The CDR3 spells CASSYSGRSSGANVLTF. The CDR3 DNA sequence: TGTGCCAGCAGTTACTCGGGCAGGTCCTCTGGGGCCAACGTCCTGACTTTC.

This rearrangement joins TRBV6-1 to TRBJ1-4; 12 nucleotides align to TRBD1. The germline gives CDR1 MNHNS, CDR2 SASEGT. After removal of 4 bases from V and 2 bases from J, the junction contained 8 bases not matched to a gene. The CDR3 sequence is 18 residues long. The CDR3 loop reads CASSGDRGQVGTNEKLFF. The CDR3, as DNA: TGTGCCAGCAGTGGGGACAGGGGGCAGGTGGGGACTAATGAAAAACTGTTTTTT.

This clone has just a few counts. The V and J genes are TRBV19 and TRBJ2-2, with D uncertain. This CDR3 contains 14 residues. Per germline, CDR1 LNHDA and CDR2 SQIVND (reference sequence). Trimming took 4 bases from V and 2 from J, leaving 8 bases between them. The CDR3, as DNA: TGTGCCAGTAGTAGGATGAGTAACACCGGGGAGCTGTTTTTT. Its protein product is CASSRMSNTGELFF.

The chain combines TRBV19 with TRBJ2-4, with TRBD2 as a possible D gene (5 bases). This CDR3 spans 14 amino acids. Germline V gene sequence: CDR1 LNHDA, CDR2 SQIVND (reference sequence). V was shortened by 8 bases and J by 5 bases, with 16 bases between the two germline ends. Here the CDR3 reads CASGLPGLENIQYF. The CDR3 bases are TGTGCCAGTGGTTTGCCGGGGTTGGAAAACATTCAGTACTTC.

The rearrangement links TRBV12-3 or TRBV12-4 to TRBJ1-2, with D uncertain. The CDR3 has 13 residues. V lost 3 bases to trimming and J lost 8 bases, with 13 bases between them. The CDR3 sequence is CASSFFEAEGYTF. In DNA form, the CDR3 reads TGTGCCAGCAGTTTCTTTGAGGCGGAGGGCTACACCTTC.

V gene TRBV5-1 combines with J gene TRBJ2-7; 7 positions match TRBD2. CDR1 and CDR2 (germline): SGHRS, YFSETQ. V lost 0 bases, J lost 3 bases, and 9 bases stayed unmatched. The length of the CDR3 is 16 residues. In DNA, the CDR3 is TGCGCCAGCAGCTTGGCTGGCGGGAGTGAGGGCTACGAGCAGTACTTC. Protein product: CASSLAGGSEGYEQYF. Complete variable domain (other parts from reference TRBV5-1 and TRBJ2-7): KAGVTQTPRYLIKTRGQQVTLSCSPISGHRSVSWYQQTPGQGLQFLFEYFSETQRNKGNFPGRFSGRQFSNSRSEMNVSTLELGDSALYLCASSLAGGSEGYEQYFGPGTRLTVT.

J is TRBJ2-3 and V is TRBV2; D may be TRBD1 or TRBD2 (5 bases each). The V gene lost 6 bases and the J gene lost 6 bases, with 7 bases spanning the gap. CDR3 length equals 11 residues. Germline values: CDR1 SNHLY, CDR2 FYNNEI. This chain's CDR3 is CASRGEDTQYF. CDR3 coding DNA: TGTGCCAGCAGAGGGGAGGATACGCAGTATTTT. Full variable domain (rest looked up from reference TRBV2 and TRBJ2-3): EPEVTQTPSHQVTQMGQEVILRCVPISNHLYFYWYRQILGQKVEFLVSFYNNEISEKSEIFDDQFSVERPDGSNFTLKIRSTKLEDSAMYFCASRGEDTQYFGPGTRLTVL.

The rearrangement joins TRBV27 to TRBJ1-1; D not resolved. Trimming removed 3 bases from V and 3 bases from J, with 8 bases in between. Germline lookup yields CDR1 MNHEY and CDR2 SMNVEV (reference sequence). This CDR3 has 13 amino acids. CDR3 nucleotide sequence: TGTGCCAGCAGTTTGCTTCGTTACACTGAAGCTTTCTTT. Encoded protein: CASSLLRYTEAFF.